The clone carrying this T cell receptor beta chain occurred a few times. The antigen is undetermined. Germline V gene sequence: CDR1 KGHDR, CDR2 SFDVKD. This CDR3 has 17 residues. Germline trimming cut 1 base from V and 4 bases from J; bases unmatched to any gene: 7. This sample was taken from a study of T-cell reconstitution after alpha-beta-depleted transplantation in children. Overall study results and limits: Several patients had high TCRbeta diversity at day 60; it came from surviving recipient T cells and thymic progenitors. Reported findings indicate that, about two months after transplant, alpha-beta T cells came from several hundred expanded clones, which were derived from non-depleted graft cells.

During its preparation, the TCRbeta library received unique molecular identifiers. Using its own MiXCR run on the PCR reads, TCRdb lists one record per CDR3 protein. This repertoire shows hundreds of thousands of distinct CDR3 sequences, roughly 15% found once; its top ten account for roughly 40%. This sequence was found in a male patient between 2 and 15 years old who had a stem cell transplant for acute lymphoblastic leukemia, so the T cells may come from the graft donor. The sequencing here drew on PBMCs, mostly from graft donor cells, taken 360 days after TCRalphabeta/CD19-depleted stem cell transplant. The chain employs TRBV24-1 and TRBJ2-1; 9 bases align to TRBD2. This CDR3 reads CATSDFTAGGRYNEQFF. The CDR3 nucleotides are TGTGCCACCAGTGATTTTACAGCGGGAGGACGATACAATGAGCAGTTCTTC.